What follows are 8 T cell receptor beta chains derived from one specimen sequenced in a study of blood T cell repertoires in COVID-19. Profiling relied on immunoSEQ multiplex PCR, and the TCRdb table lists in-frame clones only, not all of them. The sample has a few hundred thousand clones, under 90% seen once. Material: peripheral blood. Receptor source: a man between 45 and 60 years old with acute or convalescent COVID-19.

In its sample, this clone was seen once. The chain uses TRBV19 and TRBJ1-5; tentatively, D is TRBD1 (6 bases). Trimming left V 7 bases short and J 7 bases short, with 14 bases between. Germline V lookup: CDR1 LNHDA, CDR2 SQIVND (reference sequence). This CDR3 region has 13 residues. The CDR3 nucleotides read TGTGCCAGTACTACCGCCAGGGGACAGCCCCAGCATTTT. This sequence encodes CASTTARGQPQHF.

The chain couples TRBV27 to TRBJ1-6; no reliable D call. This CDR3 comprises 15 residues. The germline V gene encodes CDR1 MNHEY and CDR2 SMNVEV (reference sequence). The germline V and J ends were trimmed by 4 bases and 10 bases, with 17 bases remaining between them. The CDR3 DNA reads TGTGCCAGCAGTTCCGACCTGCGGGCGGAATCACCCCTCCACTTT. Translated, it gives CASSSDLRAESPLHF.

The rearrangement uses TRBV5-1 and TRBJ1-2, with D possibly matching TRBD1 (6 bases). In germline, CDR1 is SGHRS, CDR2 YFSETQ. The length of the CDR3 is 14 residues. V shed 4 bases and J shed 3 bases, with 13 bases lying between them. CDR3 sequence reads: CASSTDSVDYGYTF. For the CDR3, the DNA is TGCGCCAGCAGCACGGACAGCGTGGACTATGGCTACACCTTC.

This clone was observed a single time. The gene calls are TRBV18 and TRBJ1-1, with 8 bases aligning to TRBD1. The CDR3 covers 15 residues. With V trimmed by 6 bases and J by 4 bases, 10 bases remained unmatched. Germline V gene sequence: CDR1 KGHSH, CDR2 LQKENI. The CDR3 bases are TGTGCCAGCTCCCCTATGACAGGGGAGGCCACTGAAGCTTTCTTT. As protein: CASSPMTGEATEAFF.

CDR3 nucleotides: TGTGCCAGCAGCCCGGGGGACGAGCAGTACTTC. Its protein product is CASSPGDEQYF. This chain joins TRBV11-2 and TRBJ2-7, with a weak D call TRBD2 (6 bases). CDR1 and CDR2 (germline): SGHAT, FQNNGV. This CDR3 contains 11 residues. V dropped 5 bases and J dropped 5 bases, with 7 bases sitting between them.

On this clone: Different DNA sequences within this sample yield the same CDR3. The rearrangement links TRBV5-1 to TRBJ1-1, with 7 bases fitting TRBD1. Germline V CDR1 and CDR2: SGHRS, YFSETQ. The length of the CDR3 is 15 residues. Trimming removed 0 bases from V and 0 bases from J; junction bases left unmatched: 2. CDR3 sequence reads: CASSLGDSLNTEAFF. The CDR3 nucleotides read TGCGCCAGCAGCTTGGGGGACAGTTTGAACACTGAAGCTTTCTTT. The full variable domain, with the rest looked up from reference TRBV5-1 and TRBJ1-1, is KAGVTQTPRYLIKTRGQQVTLSCSPISGHRSVSWYQQTPGQGLQFLFEYFSETQRNKGNFPGRFSGRQFSNSRSEMNVSTLELGDSALYLCASSLGDSLNTEAFFGQGTRLTVV.

The V call is TRBV5-1, the J call TRBJ1-4, with 7 bases fitting TRBD1. Germline CDR1 and CDR2: SGHRS and YFSETQ. The CDR3 length is 14 residues. Unmatched junction bases numbered 3, after V lost 4 bases and J lost 3 bases. The CDR3 bases are TGCGCCAGCAGCCTGGGGACAGCTAATGAAAAACTGTTTTTT. Its translation is CASSLGTANEKLFF.

This clone came up once. This chain joins TRBV2 and TRBJ1-3, with a tentative D call TRBD1 (6 bases). This CDR3 is built from 15 residues. The germline gives CDR1 SNHLY, CDR2 FYNNEI. Trimming took off 5 bases at V and 0 bases at J, with 11 bases between the two ends. CDR3 sequence (DNA): TGTGCCAGCAGTTCAGACAGGCTCTCTGGAAACACCATATATTTT. Protein: CASSSDRLSGNTIYF.